The 23 T cell receptor beta chains below all came from one sample that was sequenced in a study of blood T cell repertoires in COVID-19. Repertoires were generated with immunoSEQ multiplex PCR, while TCRdb's copy carries only in-frame clones and drops some. The sample contains 95,000 to 100,000 clones, about 91% of which appear only once. The sequencing input was peripheral blood. Receptors originate from a man aged 45-60 years with acute or convalescent COVID-19.

V usage is TRBV28 and J usage is TRBJ1-2; TRBD1 matches 7 bases. V was pared by 5 bases and J by 5 bases, with 11 bases of the junction left unmatched. Germline CDR1 and CDR2: MDHEN and SYDVKM. This CDR3 has 15 residues. The CDR3 nucleotides read TGTGCCAGCAGTCAACTAGGGGGCGCTACGTATGGCTACACCTTC. Its translation is CASSQLGGATYGYTF.

J is TRBJ2-5 and V is TRBV27; D perhaps matches TRBD2 (6 bases). Trimming took 5 bases from V and 4 from J, leaving 17 bases between them. The CDR3 runs to 15 residues. Per germline, CDR1 MNHEY and CDR2 SMNVEV (reference sequence). The CDR3 sequence: CASSPLRDFLETQYF. The CDR3 DNA is TGTGCCAGCAGTCCGCTCAGGGACTTCTTAGAGACCCAGTACTTC.

The V call is TRBV3-1 (or the pseudogene TRBV3-2), the J call TRBJ2-5, with 12 nucleotides matching TRBD2. CDR1 and CDR2 from the germline V gene are LGHDT and YNNKEL (reference sequence). The CDR3 sequence is 15 residues long. With V trimmed by 4 bases and J by 5 bases, 5 bases remained unmatched. CDR3 protein: CASSLRTSGTETQYF. The CDR3 DNA reads TGTGCCAGCAGCCTTAGGACTAGCGGGACGGAGACCCAGTACTTC.

J is TRBJ1-2 and V is TRBV4-2, with D possibly TRBD1 on 6 matching bases. The V and J ends lost 2 bases and 7 bases respectively, with 11 bases between them. Germline V CDR1 and CDR2: LGHNA, YNFKEQ. The CDR3 runs to 13 residues. CDR3 in DNA: TGTGCCAGCAGCCAACAGGGGCTGTCTGGCTACACCTTC. This encodes CASSQQGLSGYTF.

This chain connects TRBV5-1 to TRBJ2-1; TRBD2 aligns across 8 bases. V was clipped by 4 bases and J by 0 bases; unmatched bases: 6. Looked up from germline, CDR1 is SGHRS and CDR2 is YFSETQ. The CDR3 runs to 16 residues. This CDR3 reads CASSRGGSSSYNEQFF. The DNA of the CDR3 is TGCGCCAGCAGCCGCGGGGGGTCGAGCTCCTACAATGAGCAGTTCTTC.

The CDR3 spells CASMIGGDTQYF. CDR3 sequence (DNA): TGCGCCAGCATGATCGGGGGAGATACGCAGTATTTT. The rearrangement joins TRBV10-2 to TRBJ2-3; D may be TRBD2 (6 bases). This CDR3 contains 12 residues. Between the trimmed V and J ends, which lost 7 bases and 5 bases, there was a span of 10 bases. CDR1 and CDR2 from the germline V gene are WSHSY and SAAADI.

The chain recombines TRBV27 with TRBJ1-6; D gene uncertain. The V end lost 6 bases, the J end lost 0 bases, and 15 bases lay between the germline ends. Germline loops: CDR1 MNHEY, CDR2 SMNVEV (reference sequence). The CDR3 covers 17 residues. The CDR3 spells CASRRGRQYSYNSPLHF. In nucleotides, the CDR3 is TGTGCCAGCAGGAGAGGTAGGCAGTACTCCTATAATTCACCCCTCCACTTT.

Regarding this clone: The sample contains more than one DNA sequence encoding this CDR3. The chain uses TRBV5-1 and TRBJ1-1, with 8 bases fitting TRBD1. The CDR3 is 14 amino acids. Trimming at V came to 5 bases and at J to 2 bases, leaving 5 bases not matched to a gene. Per germline, CDR1 SGHRS and CDR2 YFSETQ. CDR3 bases: TGCGCCAGCAGTCGTGGACAGGGAAACACTGAAGCTTTCTTT. This encodes CASSRGQGNTEAFF.

A few counts support this clone. This rearrangement joins TRBV19 to TRBJ2-1, with TRBD2 matching over 7 bases. After removal of 7 bases from V and 5 bases from J, the junction contained 11 bases not matched to a gene. The CDR3 spans 15 residues. Germline values: CDR1 LNHDA, CDR2 SQIVND (reference sequence). CDR3 DNA: TGTGCCAGTAACAGTAAGGGCCTAGCGGACAATGAGCAGTTCTTC. This encodes CASNSKGLADNEQFF. Drawing the rest from reference TRBV19 and TRBJ2-1, the complete variable domain is DGGITQSPKYLFRKEGQNVTLSCEQNLNHDAMYWYRQDPGQGLRLIYYSQIVNDFQKGDIAEGYSVSREKKESFPLTVTSAQKNPTAFYLCASNSKGLADNEQFFGPGTRLTVL.

This clone was counted a single time. This sequence joins TRBV27 and TRBJ1-6; TRBD1 agrees at 8 bases. Germline V gene lookup returns CDR1 MNHEY and CDR2 SMNVEV (reference sequence). The length of the CDR3 is 14 residues. Trimming at V came to 3 bases and at J to 7 bases, leaving 2 bases not matched to a gene. The CDR3, as DNA: TGTGCCAGCAGTTTTGGACAGGGCAATTCACCCCTCCACTTT. It is translated as CASSFGQGNSPLHF.

This chain joins TRBV3-1 (or the pseudogene TRBV3-2) and TRBJ2-4; tentatively, D is TRBD2 (6 bases). This CDR3 spans 18 amino acids. Trimming shortened V by 4 bases and J by 0 bases, and 19 bases separated the two germline ends. Germline V gives CDR1 LGHDT, CDR2 YNNKEL (reference sequence). CDR3 in amino acids: CASSPHEQGGLAKNIQYF. The CDR3 nucleotides read TGTGCCAGCAGCCCCCACGAGCAGGGAGGACTAGCCAAAAACATTCAGTACTTC.

The genes are TRBV5-5 and TRBJ2-1; 7 bases match TRBD1. J gave up 6 bases and V 0 bases, and 9 bases lay outside the gene matches. The CDR3 totals 16 residues. The germline V gene has CDR1 SGHKS and CDR2 YYEKEE (reference sequence). CDR3 sequence reads: CASSLEGAGVSNEQFF. CDR3 nucleotides: TGTGCCAGCAGCTTGGAGGGGGCAGGGGTGAGCAATGAGCAGTTCTTC.

The chain's CDR3 is CASSSQGMNTEAFF. The CDR3 DNA sequence: TGTGCCAGCAGTTCACAGGGGATGAACACTGAAGCTTTCTTT. The chain employs TRBV5-6 and TRBJ1-1; 7 bases match TRBD1. This CDR3 contains 14 residues. Looked up from germline, CDR1 is SGHDT and CDR2 is YYEEEE. J was trimmed by 0 bases and V by 5 bases; bases with no gene match: 4.

V usage is TRBV3-1 (or the pseudogene TRBV3-2) and J usage is TRBJ1-2; 8 nucleotides match TRBD1. Trimming at V came to 2 bases and at J to 10 bases, leaving 6 bases not matched to a gene. Per germline, CDR1 LGHDT and CDR2 YNNKEL (reference sequence). CDR3 length: 13 residues. CDR3 region: CASSQRQGKIYTF. CDR3 sequence (DNA): TGTGCCAGCAGCCAAAGACAGGGGAAAATCTACACCTTC.

The chain carries TRBV28 and TRBJ2-7; tentative D call: TRBD1 (5 bases). Germline loops: CDR1 MDHEN, CDR2 SYDVKM. The V and J ends lost 6 bases and 4 bases respectively, with 10 bases between them. The CDR3 contains 12 residues. This CDR3 reads CASSRDSYEQYF. The CDR3 nucleotides read TGTGCCAGCAGCCGCGACAGTTACGAGCAGTACTTC.

The table lists this clone with a count of one. The chain links TRBV5-8 to TRBJ1-6; possibly TRBD1 for D (6 bases). The CDR3 loop spans 16 amino acids. Trimming left V 4 bases short and J 3 bases short, with 14 bases between. Germline CDR1 and CDR2: SGHTS and YDEGEE. The CDR3 sequence is CASSRTETFYNSPLHF. The DNA for the CDR3 is TGTGCCAGCAGCCGGACAGAAACCTTCTATAATTCACCCCTCCACTTT. The variable domain in full, with the rest retrieved from reference TRBV5-8 and TRBJ1-6, is EAGVTQSPTHLIKTRGQQATLRCSPISGHTSVYWYQQALGLGLQFLLWYDEGEERNRGNFPPRFSGRQFPNYSSELNVNALELEDSALYLCASSRTETFYNSPLHFGNGTRLTVT.

The chain uses TRBV19 and TRBJ2-7, with D perhaps matching TRBD2 (6 bases). Germline CDR1 and CDR2: LNHDA and SQIVND (reference sequence). The CDR3 is 15 amino acids. V lost 6 bases and J lost 3, with 18 bases in between. The CDR3: CASSTGGLGGYEQYF. CDR3 DNA: TGTGCCAGTAGCACAGGAGGGTTAGGCGGCTACGAGCAGTACTTC.

The DNA of the CDR3 is TGTGCCAGTAGCTTTACCTCAGGGGGCCCAGATACGCAGTATTTT. This translates into CASSFTSGGPDTQYF. The J gene is TRBJ2-3, the V gene TRBV19, with 8 bases fitting TRBD1. The CDR3 covers 15 residues. CDR1 and CDR2 (germline): LNHDA, SQIVND (reference sequence). V shed 6 bases and J 4 bases; nucleotides not matched to a gene: 9.

V and J are TRBV19 and TRBJ1-6; TRBD1 agrees at 7 bases. This CDR3 is 14 amino acids long. V lost 6 bases to trimming and J lost 9 bases; unmatched junction nucleotides: 8. Per the germline V gene, CDR1 is LNHDA and CDR2 is SQIVND (reference sequence). CDR3 in amino acids: CASSIRGPGSPLHF. CDR3 coding DNA: TGTGCCAGTAGCATAAGGGGGCCGGGTTCACCCCTCCACTTT.

This clone was seen just once. This chain uses TRBV2 with TRBJ2-7, with D perhaps TRBD2 (6 bases). This CDR3 comprises 14 residues. Trimming took 4 bases from V and 3 from J, leaving 13 bases between them. Germline values: CDR1 SNHLY, CDR2 FYNNEI. The CDR3 coding sequence is TGTGCCAGCAGTGCTATCGCGGGGAACTACGAGCAGTACTTC. The encoded protein is CASSAIAGNYEQYF. Drawing the rest from reference TRBV2 and TRBJ2-7, the complete variable domain is EPEVTQTPSHQVTQMGQEVILRCVPISNHLYFYWYRQILGQKVEFLVSFYNNEISEKSEIFDDQFSVERPDGSNFTLKIRSTKLEDSAMYFCASSAIAGNYEQYFGPGTRLTVT.

This rearrangement joins TRBV19 to TRBJ1-4; 7 bases line up with TRBD1. The junction had 8 bases not matched to a gene; V was cut back by 7 bases and J by 3 bases. The CDR3 extends over 15 amino acids. Germline-derived CDR1 and CDR2 are LNHDA and SQIVND (reference sequence). CDR3 in amino acids: CASTTLGTANEKLFF. The CDR3 DNA sequence: TGTGCCAGTACCACATTGGGGACAGCTAATGAAAAACTGTTTTTT. The variable domain in full, with the rest retrieved from reference TRBV19 and TRBJ1-4, is DGGITQSPKYLFRKEGQNVTLSCEQNLNHDAMYWYRQDPGQGLRLIYYSQIVNDFQKGDIAEGYSVSREKKESFPLTVTSAQKNPTAFYLCASTTLGTANEKLFFGSGTQLSVL.

The chain joins TRBV11-3 to TRBJ1-3; D not resolved. The CDR3 covers 15 residues. Per germline, CDR1 SGHNT and CDR2 YENEEA. V lost 5 bases and J lost 2, with 13 bases in between. The CDR3 here is CASSPWAVTGNTIYF. The DNA of the CDR3 is TGTGCCAGCAGCCCGTGGGCAGTAACTGGAAACACCATATATTTT.

The chain carries TRBV10-3 and TRBJ2-3; 16 bases align to TRBD2. V trimming: 10 bases; J trimming: 5 bases; junction bases outside the gene matches: 9. CDR3 size: 16 residues. The germline gives CDR1 ENHRY, CDR2 SYGVKD. CDR3 sequence (DNA): TGTGCCACCACCCCCGGGACTAGCGGGGGGGAAGATACGCAGTATTTT. It is translated as CATTPGTSGGEDTQYF.